Following are 28 T cell receptor beta chains from one sample sequenced in a study of neurological immune-mediated disorders. TCRdb re-analysed the 5' RACE reads in MiXCR, keeping a single row per CDR3 protein. The table has 87,000 or so distinct CDR3 sequences, roughly 4% seen once. The sequenced sample was PBMCs. Receptors were obtained from a woman between 18 and 29 years old with multiple sclerosis.

This clonotype has a count of ten or more. This sequence joins TRBV5-1 and TRBJ1-2; maybe TRBD1 (5 bases). The ends were cut back, 4 bases at V and 4 bases at J, with 14 bases in the middle. There are 14 residues in the CDR3. In germline, CDR1 is SGHRS, CDR2 YFSETQ. CDR3 sequence reads: CASSLDAGTYGYTF. The DNA of the CDR3 is TGCGCCAGCAGCCTGGACGCAGGGACCTATGGCTACACCTTC.

At least ten counts were recorded for this clonotype. This chain joins TRBV6-1 and TRBJ2-2; 11 bases line up with TRBD2. This CDR3 has 15 amino acids. J lost 6 bases, V lost 3 bases, and 3 bases had no gene match. Germline values: CDR1 MNHNS, CDR2 SASEGT. CDR3 DNA sequence: TGTGCCAGCAGTGAGGTAGCGGGGGGGCCCGGGGAGCTGTTTTTT. Its protein is CASSEVAGGPGELFF.

This clonotype was seen at least ten times. The chain joins TRBV3-1 to TRBJ2-1; D remains ambiguous. Germline-derived CDR1 and CDR2 are LGHDT and YNNKEL (reference sequence). V was clipped by 4 bases and J by 9 bases, with 10 bases between them. This CDR3 spans 12 amino acids. CDR3: CASSLLVGEQFF. The CDR3 bases are TGTGCCAGCAGCCTGTTGGTAGGTGAGCAGTTCTTC.

The rearrangement joins TRBV7-6 to TRBJ2-7; 7 bases map to TRBD2. Trimming cost V 5 bases and J 6 bases; bases outside gene matches: 13. The CDR3 runs to 15 residues. Germline CDR1 reads SGHVS; CDR2 reads FNYEAQ. This chain's CDR3 is CASSPSGRAALEQYF. The CDR3 DNA is TGTGCCAGCAGCCCTTCTGGGAGGGCCGCCCTCGAGCAGTACTTC.

This clonotype was found a few times. J is TRBJ2-5 and V is TRBV7-2, with D tentatively TRBD1 (6 bases). CDR3 length equals 14 residues. V dropped 2 bases and J dropped 2 bases, with 9 bases sitting between them. CDR1 is SGHTA and CDR2 is FQGNSA in the germline V gene. In DNA, the CDR3 is TGTGCCAGCAGCTTACTAGGGGGTCAAGAGACCCAGTACTTC. Encoded protein: CASSLLGGQETQYF.

In this sample, this clonotype turned up many times. The chain is built from TRBV20-1 and TRBJ1-3; tentatively, D is TRBD1 (5 bases). Between the trimmed V and J ends, which lost 3 bases and 0 bases, there was a span of 24 bases. Germline V gene lookup returns CDR1 DFQATT and CDR2 SNEGSKA (reference sequence). This CDR3 is 19 amino acids long. This CDR3 is CSARRPGPSFPYSGNTIYF. CDR3 coding DNA: TGCAGTGCTAGGAGACCGGGACCGAGTTTTCCCTACTCTGGAAACACCATATATTTT.

The CDR3 loop reads CSATSVLNNEQFF. As DNA, the CDR3 is TGCAGTGCTACCTCAGTCTTGAACAATGAGCAGTTCTTC. The chain carries TRBV20-1 and TRBJ2-1; D not certain. The CDR3 totals 13 residues. The V and J ends lost 4 bases and 5 bases respectively, with 12 bases between them. CDR1 is DFQATT, CDR2 SNEGSKA, per germline (reference sequence).

In this sample, this clonotype turned up many times. The chain recombines TRBV20-1 with TRBJ1-6, with 7 bases identical to TRBD1. J gave up 6 bases and V 6 bases, and 5 bases lay outside the gene matches. CDR3 size: 13 residues. Germline values: CDR1 DFQATT, CDR2 SNEGSKA (reference sequence). The CDR3 region is CSASRQGNSPLHF. CDR3 in DNA: TGCAGTGCATCCAGACAGGGTAATTCACCCCTCCACTTT.

This clonotype was seen at least ten times. This sequence joins TRBV4-2 and TRBJ1-2; D is unresolved. V lost 0 bases and J lost 0, with 8 bases in between. The germline gives CDR1 LGHNA, CDR2 YNFKEQ. The CDR3 spans 15 residues. This chain's CDR3 is CASSQDNGANYGYTF. The CDR3 DNA is TGTGCCAGCAGCCAAGACAACGGAGCTAACTATGGCTACACCTTC.

In its sample, this clonotype was seen many times. The chain uses TRBV20-1 and TRBJ1-2; TRBD1 matches 12 bases. With V trimmed by 5 bases and J by 2 bases, 18 bases remained unmatched. This CDR3 contains 19 residues. Germline V gene data show CDR1 as DFQATT and CDR2 as SNEGSKA (reference sequence). CDR3 nucleotide sequence: TGCAGTGCTCCTCCGGGACAGGGGGCGATAGTGGCTACCAACTATGGCTACACCTTC. Protein sequence: CSAPPGQGAIVATNYGYTF.

Regarding this clonotype: A much larger clone sits a single nucleotide away, making a read error possible. This chain uses TRBV10-3 with TRBJ1-2; possible D gene TRBD1, 6 bases. The CDR3 is made up of 13 amino acids. Trimming removed 3 bases from V and 3 bases from J, with 8 bases in between. The germline V gene has CDR1 ENHRY and CDR2 SYGVKD. The CDR3 region is CAISEKGDYGYTF. In DNA, the CDR3 is TGTGCCATCAGTGAAAAGGGGGACTATGGCTACACCTTC.

This clonotype appeared many times. This chain links TRBV7-2 with TRBJ1-2; TRBD1 matches at 10 bases. V shed 5 bases and J 7 bases; nucleotides not matched to a gene: 7. CDR1 and CDR2 from the germline V gene are SGHTA and FQGNSA. This CDR3 has 14 residues. This CDR3 reads CASSAGGDRGGYTF. CDR3 in DNA: TGTGCCAGCAGCGCAGGGGGGGACAGGGGTGGCTACACCTTC.

This clonotype has ten or more counts. J is TRBJ2-7 and V is TRBV5-1; D uncertain. The CDR3 is 14 amino acids. Germline V gene data show CDR1 as SGHRS and CDR2 as YFSETQ. Trimming shortened V by 0 bases and J by 0 bases, and 7 bases separated the two germline ends. The CDR3 DNA sequence: TGCGCCAGCAGCTTGGAGGCGGCCTCCTACGAGCAGTACTTC. Translation: CASSLEAASYEQYF.

This clonotype showed up many times. V usage is TRBV21-1 and J usage is TRBJ1-1; the table's TRBD1 call for D was not verified on the DNA. TRBV21-1 is listed as a pseudogene. This CDR3 spans 12 amino acids. The CDR3 DNA follows: TGTGCCAGCAGCCTGCGACAGGCTGAAGCTTTCTTT. This sequence encodes CASSLRQAEAFF.

This clonotype was recorded at least ten times. The chain couples TRBV5-1 to TRBJ2-7, with a weak D call TRBD1 (6 bases). Germline values: CDR1 SGHRS, CDR2 YFSETQ. V was shortened by 1 base and J by 3 bases, with 11 bases between the two germline ends. The CDR3 totals 14 residues. The CDR3 region is CASSLSRQDYEQYF. DNA of the CDR3: TGCGCCAGCAGCTTGAGCCGACAGGACTACGAGCAGTACTTC.

This clonotype was observed a few times. Given a much more abundant clone one base away, this may be a read error. The rearrangement links TRBV20-1 to TRBJ1-6, with 10 bases lining up with TRBD1. The length of the CDR3 is 15 residues. J was trimmed by 7 bases and V by 5 bases; bases with no gene match: 8. Germline V lookup: CDR1 DFQATT, CDR2 SNEGSKA (reference sequence). CDR3 DNA: TGCAGTGCTCCAGCTCGGACAGGGGGGAATTCACCCCTCCACTTT. This sequence encodes CSAPARTGGNSPLHF.

This clonotype came up many times. The J gene is TRBJ1-4, the V gene TRBV20-1, with TRBD1 identical over 7 bases. V was clipped by 4 bases and J by 5 bases; unmatched bases: 10. CDR3 length: 15 amino acids. Germline CDR1 and CDR2: DFQATT and SNEGSKA (reference sequence). CDR3 DNA: TGCAGTGCTATACCTGACAGGGTGTTGAATGAAAAACTGTTTTTT. It is translated as CSAIPDRVLNEKLFF.

This clonotype was seen many times. The chain carries TRBV9 and TRBJ1-2; D is ambiguous. This CDR3 has 11 residues. From germline, CDR1 is SGDLS and CDR2 YYNGEE. Trimming took off 4 bases at V and 9 bases at J, with 10 bases between the two ends. CDR3 nucleotides: TGTGCCAGCAGCTCGATGGCCCGCTACACCTTC. This gives the protein CASSSMARYTF. The full variable domain, rest sourced from reference TRBV9 and TRBJ1-2, is DSGVTQTPKHLITATGQRVTLRCSPRSGDLSVYWYQQSLDQGLQFLIQYYNGEERAKGNILERFSAQQFPDLHSELNLSSLELGDSALYFCASSSMARYTFGSGTRLTVV.

This clonotype has a handful of counts. The chain carries TRBV12-3 or TRBV12-4 and TRBJ2-3; the match to TRBD2 covers 12 bases. Unmatched junction bases numbered 6, after V lost 6 bases and J lost 2 bases. The CDR3 sequence is 16 residues long. The CDR3 nucleotides read TGTGCCAGCAGACTTACTAGCGGGGGGCCCACAGATACGCAGTATTTT. It specifies CASRLTSGGPTDTQYF.

This clonotype appeared a few times. CDR3 region: CASSLAGAYNEQFF. In DNA, the CDR3 is TGTGCCAGCAGTTTAGCGGGAGCCTACAATGAGCAGTTCTTC. The J gene is TRBJ2-1, the V gene TRBV6-2 or TRBV6-3; TRBD2 matches 9 bases. This CDR3 is built from 14 residues. After removal of 4 bases from V and 2 bases from J, the junction contained 0 bases not matched to a gene. Germline V gene data show CDR1 as MNHEY and CDR2 as SVGEGT.

The CDR3, as DNA: TGCAGTGCTAGCTGGACAGCTGAAGAGACCCAGTACTTC. This translates into CSASWTAEETQYF. V usage is TRBV20-1 and J usage is TRBJ2-5; D might be TRBD1 (6 bases). Trimming removed 3 bases from V and 3 bases from J, with 11 bases in between. CDR1 and CDR2 from the germline V gene are DFQATT and SNEGSKA (reference sequence). This CDR3 region has 13 residues.

Comment on this clonotype: A much larger clone sits a single nucleotide away, making a read error possible. The genes are TRBV4-2 and TRBJ1-5; TRBD1 is a possible D gene (5 bases). V lost 4 bases and J lost 3, with 16 bases in between. Germline V gives CDR1 LGHNA, CDR2 YNFKEQ. The CDR3 has 16 residues. CDR3 nucleotide sequence: TGTGCCAGCAGCCCACAGGAAGTGGTTATCAATCAGCCCCAGCATTTT. Translation gives CASSPQEVVINQPQHF.

The table lists this clonotype with many counts. The J gene is TRBJ2-1, the V gene TRBV27; 14 positions match TRBD2. CDR3 length: 15 residues. V lost 8 bases to trimming and J lost 14 bases; unmatched junction nucleotides: 14. Germline CDR1 and CDR2: MNHEY and SMNVEV (reference sequence). CDR3 sequence: CASSLRLAGGLGEFF. The CDR3 region has the DNA TGTGCCAGCTCGCTCCGACTAGCGGGAGGGCTGGGGGAGTTCTTC.

In its sample, this clonotype was seen a few times. The rearrangement links TRBV20-1 to TRBJ2-3; 7 bases are shared with TRBD1. This CDR3 comprises 16 residues. Per the germline V gene, CDR1 is DFQATT and CDR2 is SNEGSKA (reference sequence). The V segment lost 0 bases and the J segment 4 bases; nucleotides outside the gene matches: 10. The CDR3 nucleotides are TGCAGTGCTAGAGATCCCGTGAGGGGGCCCGCAGATACGCAGTATTTT. Its translation: CSARDPVRGPADTQYF.

This clonotype was counted at least ten times. The chain combines TRBV15 with TRBJ1-3; a weak D match, TRBD1 (5 bases). Germline values: CDR1 LNHNV, CDR2 YYDKDF (reference sequence). V was clipped by 0 bases and J by 0 bases, with 9 bases between them. The CDR3 length is 16 residues. CDR3 bases: TGTGCCACCAGCAGAGATAAGGGGACCTCTGGAAACACCATATATTTT. This sequence encodes CATSRDKGTSGNTIYF. Full variable domain (rest looked up from reference TRBV15 and TRBJ1-3): DAMVIQNPRYQVTQFGKPVTLSCSQTLNHNVMYWYQQKSSQAPKLLFHYYDKDFNNEADTPDNFQSRRPNTSFCFLDIRSPGLGDTAMYLCATSRDKGTSGNTIYFGEGSWLTVV.

This clonotype was seen at least ten times. The CDR3 here is CSATKTSGTGEQFF. The CDR3, as DNA: TGCAGTGCTACAAAGACTAGCGGGACCGGCGAGCAGTTCTTC. This chain connects TRBV20-1 to TRBJ2-1, with TRBD2 identical over 11 bases. Germline V gene data show CDR1 as DFQATT and CDR2 as SNEGSKA (reference sequence). The CDR3 runs to 14 residues. V gave up 4 bases and J gave up 10 bases; unmatched junction bases: 9.

This clonotype was detected ten times or more. The chain is built from TRBV27 and TRBJ2-7; D gene uncertain. V lost 6 bases to trimming and J lost 4 bases, with 16 bases between them. CDR1 and CDR2 from the germline V gene are MNHEY and SMNVEV (reference sequence). This CDR3 contains 14 residues. The chain's CDR3 is CASSISSLSYEQYF. CDR3 DNA sequence: TGTGCCAGCAGCATATCATCATTAAGTTACGAGCAGTACTTC.

This clonotype was recorded at least ten times. The rearrangement links TRBV9 to TRBJ2-5; D unclear. The CDR3 is 13 residues long. Trimming pared 1 base from V and 2 bases from J, leaving 6 bases between. Germline-derived CDR1 and CDR2 are SGDLS and YYNGEE. The CDR3 DNA follows: TGTGCCAGCAGCGTATTTCAGCAAGAGACCCAGTACTTC. Its protein is CASSVFQQETQYF.